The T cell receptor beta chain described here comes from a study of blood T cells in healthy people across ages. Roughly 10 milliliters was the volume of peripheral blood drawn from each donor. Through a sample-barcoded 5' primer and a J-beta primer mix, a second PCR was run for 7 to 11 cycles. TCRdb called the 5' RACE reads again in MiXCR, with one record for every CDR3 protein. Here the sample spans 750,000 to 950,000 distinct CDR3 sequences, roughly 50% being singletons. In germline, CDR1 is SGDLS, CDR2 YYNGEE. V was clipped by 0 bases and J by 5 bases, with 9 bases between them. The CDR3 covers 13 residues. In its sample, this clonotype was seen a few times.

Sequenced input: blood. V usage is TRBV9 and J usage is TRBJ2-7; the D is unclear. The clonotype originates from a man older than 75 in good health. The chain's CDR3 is CASSVVGYDEQYF. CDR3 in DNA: TGTGCCAGCAGCGTAGTAGGATATGACGAGCAGTACTTC.